A selection of T cell receptor beta chains follows, all from one sample in a study of T cells after posttransplantation cyclophosphamide. TCRdb's copy holds only in-frame clones and misses some; the assay was immunoSEQ multiplex PCR. The repertoire consists of about 39,000 clones, none detected only once. Sequencing was performed on PBMCs. Source of these receptors: a woman between 45 and 60 years old in good health and a related stem cell transplant donor. The CDR3 runs from the conserved cysteine through the conserved F or W. The D gene is left open where the match is weak. The size of a clone is reported for some rows only, either as once, few or many, or as a class for expanded clones.

>TRBV5-1|many|TRBJ1-1|NA|15
CASSLAVGGNTEAFF
TGCGCCAGCAGCTTGGCCGTGGGGGGGAACACTGAAGCTTTCTTT
>TRBV11-1|many|TRBJ2-6|NA|15
CASGGHMAGANVLTF
TGTGCCAGCGGGGGACATATGGCTGGGGCCAACGTCCTGACTTTC
>TRBV5-1|many|TRBJ1-2|TRBD1|18
CASSLFPGQGAEVYGYTF
TGCGCCAGCAGCTTGTTCCCGGGACAGGGGGCGGAAGTATATGGCTACACCTTC
>TRBV6-6|NA|TRBJ2-7|NA|13
CASSRLGGYEQYF
TGTGCCAGCAGTCGCCTCGGGGGCTACGAGCAGTACTTC
>TRBV7-2|many|TRBJ2-1|TRBD1|14
CASSLDRGQSMEFF
TGTGCCAGCAGCTTAGACAGGGGGCAATCGATGGAGTTCTTC
>TRBV4-2|many|TRBJ2-1|NA|16
CASSQDLASSNNEQFF
TGTGCCAGCAGCCAAGATCTCGCTAGCAGTAACAATGAGCAGTTCTTC
>TRBV10-3|many|TRBJ1-2|TRBD1|18
CAISESPLSVTGGYGYTF
TGTGCCATCAGTGAGTCACCTTTATCCGTGACAGGGGGTTATGGCTACACCTTC
>TRBV7-3|few|TRBJ2-3|NA|14
CASSLAGGTDTQYF
TGTGCCAGCAGCTTAGCAGGGGGCACAGATACGCAGTATTTT
>TRBV6-6|many|TRBJ1-2|NA|13
CASTTDRRYGYTF
TGTGCCAGCACCACGGACAGAAGATATGGCTACACCTTC
>TRBV12-5|NA|TRBJ2-7|TRBD1|15
CASGLRGGATYEQYF
TGTGCTAGTGGTTTGAGAGGGGGCGCCACCTACGAGCAGTACTTC
>TRBV4-1|many|TRBJ1-2|NA|16
CASSQDEWGGLGGYTF
TGCGCCAGCAGCCAAGATGAGTGGGGCGGCCTCGGCGGCTACACCTTC
>TRBV4-3|many|TRBJ2-4|NA|15
CASSQDDQGRNIQYF
TGCGCCAGCAGCCAAGATGACCAGGGTAGAAACATTCAGTACTTC
>TRBV7-2|many|TRBJ1-1|TRBD1|13
CASTEQGGTEAFF
TGTGCCAGCACCGAACAGGGGGGGACTGAAGCTTTCTTT
>TRBV5-8|many|TRBJ2-2|NA|13
CASSQRQTGELFF
TGTGCCAGCAGCCAGAGACAGACCGGGGAGCTGTTTTTT
>TRBV9|many|TRBJ2-1|TRBD2|16
CASSPRWSGGNNEQFF
TGTGCCAGCAGCCCCCGGTGGAGCGGGGGTAACAATGAGCAGTTCTTC
>TRBV4-2|many|TRBJ1-1|NA|17
CASSQDSTGHLNTEAFF
TGTGCCAGCAGCCAAGACTCAACGGGACACTTGAACACTGAAGCTTTCTTT
>TRBV5-1|many|TRBJ1-2|TRBD1|16
CASSSTGQGRNYGYTF
TGCGCCAGCAGCTCCACGGGACAGGGTAGGAACTATGGCTACACCTTC
>TRBV7-6|many|TRBJ2-1|NA|14
CASSLRSSYNEQFF
TGTGCCAGCAGCCTTAGGAGCTCCTACAATGAGCAGTTCTTC
>TRBV18|many|TRBJ1-2|TRBD1|15
CASSATGQGENGYTF
TGTGCCAGCTCAGCAACGGGACAGGGGGAGAACGGCTACACCTTC
>TRBV25-1|few|TRBJ2-5|NA|15
CASRPGAPPAETQYF
TGTGCCAGCCGACCAGGGGCTCCGCCAGCAGAGACCCAGTACTTC
>TRBV5-4|NA|TRBJ2-1|TRBD2|16
CASSANSGGIYNEQFF
TGTGCCAGCAGCGCTAATAGCGGGGGGATCTACAATGAGCAGTTCTTC
>TRBV7-9|many|TRBJ2-1|TRBD2|17
CASSSNERGSSYNEQFF
TGTGCCAGCAGCTCTAATGAGCGGGGTAGCTCCTACAATGAGCAGTTCTTC
>TRBV12-1|many|TRBJ1-6|NA|17
CASSFKAGGAGNSPLHF
TGTGCCAGCAGCTTTAAAGCAGGGGGCGCAGGTAATTCACCCCTCCACTTT
>TRBV28|many|TRBJ2-2|TRBD2|15
CASSAGGAGTGELFF
TGTGCCAGCAGCGCCGGGGGGGCAGGGACCGGGGAGCTGTTTTTT
>TRBV7-2|many|TRBJ2-7|TRBD1|16
CASSKKGGSNPYEQYF
TGTGCCAGCAGCAAAAAAGGGGGCAGTAACCCCTACGAGCAGTACTTC
>TRBV10-2|many|TRBJ2-2|NA|15
CASRDRSPNTGELFF
TGCGCCAGTAGAGACAGGTCCCCGAACACCGGGGAGCTGTTTTTT
>TRBV28|many|TRBJ1-1|TRBD1|15
CASSPRQGRYTEAFF
TGTGCCAGCAGTCCCAGACAGGGGCGATACACTGAAGCTTTCTTT
>TRBV18|many|TRBJ2-5|TRBD1|13
CASSPGGTGSQYF
TGTGCCAGCTCACCGGGCGGGACAGGGTCCCAGTACTTC
>TRBV6-1|many|TRBJ1-5|NA|16
CASSDLTGLRNQPQHF
TGTGCCAGCAGTGATTTGACAGGACTTCGCAATCAGCCCCAGCATTTT
>TRBV7-3|many|TRBJ2-1|NA|14
CASSLTFGGNEQFF
TGTGCCAGCAGCTTAACGTTCGGGGGAAATGAGCAGTTCTTC
>TRBV6-5|many|TRBJ1-1|NA|12
CASSSGWTEAFF
TGTGCCAGCAGTTCAGGGTGGACTGAAGCTTTCTTT
>TRBV18|many|TRBJ2-7|NA|15
CASSPPDGRVVREYF
TGTGCCAGCTCACCACCGGATGGCAGGGTTGTTCGGGAGTACTTC
>TRBV28|many|TRBJ2-7|TRBD1|16
CASSLRGQGAFYEQYF
TGTGCCAGCAGTTTGCGAGGACAGGGGGCTTTCTACGAGCAGTACTTC